These T cell receptor beta chains were read from a single sample in a study of T cells in narcolepsy. Generated by immunoSEQ multiplex PCR, the TCRdb table keeps only in-frame clones and is missing some. The profile shows 20,000 to 30,000 clones, approximately 77% of them singletons. Material for sequencing was memory (CD45RA-) CD4+ T cells from blood. The receptors originated from a human donor in good health. Each CDR3 is given with its conserved first and last residue. A D gene is named only where the DNA matches it firmly. Some rows have no size entry. The others give once, few or many, or a class for an expanded clone.

D gene: .; J gene: TRBJ1-1; clone size: .; V gene: TRBV29-1; CDR3 protein: CSVGQANTEAFF; CDR3 DNA: TGCAGCGTTGGACAGGCGAACACTGAAGCTTTCTTT
D gene: .; J gene: TRBJ1-1; clone size: .; V gene: TRBV18; CDR3 protein: CASSPGQSEAFF; CDR3 DNA: TGTGCCAGCTCACCAGGACAGAGTGAAGCTTTCTTT
D gene: .; J gene: TRBJ2-1; clone size: .; V gene: TRBV30; CDR3 protein: CAWRGGRGDKEMEFF; CDR3 DNA: TGTGCCTGGAGGGGGGGGCGCGGCGACAAAGAAATGGAGTTCTTC
D gene: TRBD2; J gene: TRBJ2-1; clone size: .; V gene: TRBV2; CDR3 protein: CASRASGGNEQFF; CDR3 DNA: TGTGCCAGCAGGGCTAGCGGGGGCAATGAGCAGTTCTTC
D gene: .; J gene: TRBJ2-2; clone size: .; V gene: TRBV7-3; CDR3 protein: CASSLLVQNTGELFF; CDR3 DNA: TGTGCCAGCAGCTTACTAGTTCAGAACACCGGGGAGCTGTTTTTT
D gene: .; J gene: TRBJ1-5; clone size: .; V gene: TRBV27; CDR3 protein: CASSPASGLAQHF; CDR3 DNA: TGTGCCAGCAGTCCGGCATCGGGTCTCGCCCAGCATTTT
D gene: TRBD2; J gene: TRBJ2-2; clone size: .; V gene: TRBV6-6; CDR3 protein: CASSQREGQAGELFF; CDR3 DNA: TGTGCCAGCAGTCAGCGGGAGGGCCAGGCCGGGGAGCTGTTTTTT
D gene: .; J gene: TRBJ1-1; clone size: few; V gene: TRBV6-1; CDR3 protein: CASSASGTNTEAFF; CDR3 DNA: TGTGCCAGCAGTGCCTCGGGTACAAACACTGAAGCTTTCTTT
D gene: .; J gene: TRBJ2-1; clone size: once; V gene: TRBV2; CDR3 protein: CASSERINEQFF; CDR3 DNA: TGTGCCAGCAGTGAACGGATCAATGAGCAGTTCTTC
D gene: TRBD1; J gene: TRBJ2-1; clone size: .; V gene: TRBV5-1; CDR3 protein: CASSRQGTRGHEQFF; CDR3 DNA: TGCGCCAGCAGCCGACAGGGAACGAGGGGTCATGAGCAGTTCTTC
D gene: .; J gene: TRBJ1-2; clone size: once; V gene: TRBV5-1; CDR3 protein: CASRGYGYTF; CDR3 DNA: TGCGCCAGCAGGGGGTATGGCTACACCTTC
D gene: .; J gene: TRBJ2-3; clone size: .; V gene: TRBV5-1; CDR3 protein: CASSLGQILLTDTQYF; CDR3 DNA: TGCGCCAGCAGCTTGGGACAGATCCTCCTAACAGATACGCAGTATTTT
D gene: .; J gene: TRBJ1-1; clone size: .; V gene: TRBV7-2; CDR3 protein: CASSFGGNTEAFF; CDR3 DNA: TGTGCCAGCAGCTTCGGAGGGAACACTGAAGCTTTCTTT
D gene: .; J gene: TRBJ1-6; clone size: few; V gene: TRBV28; CDR3 protein: CASSNGGGNSPLHF; CDR3 DNA: TGTGCCAGCAGTAATGGGGGAGGGAATTCACCCCTCCACTTT
D gene: .; J gene: TRBJ2-7; clone size: .; V gene: TRBV28; CDR3 protein: CASMPQVIHEQYF; CDR3 DNA: TGTGCCAGCATGCCCCAGGTTATCCACGAGCAGTACTTC
D gene: .; J gene: TRBJ1-2; clone size: .; V gene: TRBV7-8; CDR3 protein: CASSLAVGPNYGYTF; CDR3 DNA: TGTGCCAGCAGCTTAGCGGTCGGCCCCAACTATGGCTACACCTTC
D gene: .; J gene: TRBJ1-2; clone size: .; V gene: TRBV7-9; CDR3 protein: CASSLQGPGGYTF; CDR3 DNA: TGTGCCAGCAGCCTCCAAGGTCCGGGTGGCTACACCTTC